This TCR beta chain is drawn from a study of blood T cell repertoires in COVID-19. At the level of the study: COVID-19 samples from acute and convalescent phases originated in the United States, Italy and Spain.

This CDR3 region has 17 residues. Germline assignment: CDR1 PRHDT and CDR2 FYEKMQ (reference sequence). Trimming took 3 bases from V and 4 from J; bases not matched to a gene: 9. Seattle patient enrollment occurred during active infection, with longitudinal follow-up thereafter. Original methodology: How many nucleated cells were present was estimated from reference gene primer amplification. Profiling relied on immunoSEQ multiplex PCR, and the TCRdb table lists in-frame clones only, not all of them. V and J calls and clone size are copied from that table; D and trimming were computed from the DNA. This table has about 270,000 clones, roughly nine tenths appearing once.

The sample consisted of peripheral blood. The source of this sequence is a woman in her 30s with COVID-19, enrolled during active disease. The chain links TRBV13 to TRBJ2-1; TRBD1 agrees at 10 bases. CDR3: CASSFLMGTGAYNEQFF. CDR3 nucleotide sequence: TGTGCCAGCAGCTTCTTAATGGGGACAGGGGCTTACAATGAGCAGTTCTTC.